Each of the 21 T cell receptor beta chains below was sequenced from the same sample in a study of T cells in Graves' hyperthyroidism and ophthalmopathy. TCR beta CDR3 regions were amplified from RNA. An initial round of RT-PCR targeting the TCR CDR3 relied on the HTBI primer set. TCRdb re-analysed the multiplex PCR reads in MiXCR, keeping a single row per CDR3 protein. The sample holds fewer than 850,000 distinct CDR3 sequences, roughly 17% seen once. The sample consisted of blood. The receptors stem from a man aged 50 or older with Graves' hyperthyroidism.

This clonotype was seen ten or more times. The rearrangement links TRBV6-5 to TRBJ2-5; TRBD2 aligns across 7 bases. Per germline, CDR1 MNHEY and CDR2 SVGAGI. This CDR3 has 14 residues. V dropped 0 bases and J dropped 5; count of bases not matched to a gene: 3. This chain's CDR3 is CASSYSGEGETQYF. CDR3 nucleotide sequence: TGTGCCAGCAGTTACTCCGGGGAGGGGGAGACCCAGTACTTC.

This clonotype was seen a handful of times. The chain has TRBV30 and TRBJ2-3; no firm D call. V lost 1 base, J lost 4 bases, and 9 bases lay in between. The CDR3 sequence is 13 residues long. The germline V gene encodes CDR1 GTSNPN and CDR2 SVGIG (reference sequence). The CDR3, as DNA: TGTGCCTGGAGTGATCACCAGGCAGATACGCAGTATTTT. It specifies CAWSDHQADTQYF. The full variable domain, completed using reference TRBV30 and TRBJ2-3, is SQTIHQWPATLVQPVGSPLSLECTVEGTSNPNLYWYRQAAGRGLQLLFYSVGIGQISSEVPQNLSASRPQDRQFILSSKKLLLSDSGFYLCAWSDHQADTQYFGPGTRLTVL.

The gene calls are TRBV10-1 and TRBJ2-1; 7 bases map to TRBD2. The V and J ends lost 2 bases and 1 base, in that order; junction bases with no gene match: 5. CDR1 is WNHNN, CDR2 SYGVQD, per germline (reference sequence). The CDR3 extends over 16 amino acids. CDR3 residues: CASSEGGAGSYNEQFF. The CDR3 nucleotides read TGCGCCAGCAGTGAGGGGGGAGCGGGGTCCTACAATGAGCAGTTCTTC.

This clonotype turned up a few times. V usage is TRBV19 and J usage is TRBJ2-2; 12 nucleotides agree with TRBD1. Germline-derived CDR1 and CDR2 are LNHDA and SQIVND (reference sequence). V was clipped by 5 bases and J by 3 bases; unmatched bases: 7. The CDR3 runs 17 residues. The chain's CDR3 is CASSARDRGRDTGELFF. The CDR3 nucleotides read TGTGCCAGTAGTGCCCGGGACAGGGGGCGCGACACCGGGGAGCTGTTTTTT.

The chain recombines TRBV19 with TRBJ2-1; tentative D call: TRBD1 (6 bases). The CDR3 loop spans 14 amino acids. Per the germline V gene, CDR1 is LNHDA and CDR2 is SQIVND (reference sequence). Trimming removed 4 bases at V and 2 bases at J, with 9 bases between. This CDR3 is CASSNRATYNEQFF. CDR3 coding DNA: TGTGCCAGTAGTAACAGGGCGACCTACAATGAGCAGTTCTTC.

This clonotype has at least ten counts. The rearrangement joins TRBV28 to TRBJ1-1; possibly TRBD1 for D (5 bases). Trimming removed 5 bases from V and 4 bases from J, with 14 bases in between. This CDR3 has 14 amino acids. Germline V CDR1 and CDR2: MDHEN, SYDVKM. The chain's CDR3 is CASSPWADSTEAFF. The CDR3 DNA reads TGTGCCAGCAGTCCGTGGGCCGACAGCACTGAAGCTTTCTTT.

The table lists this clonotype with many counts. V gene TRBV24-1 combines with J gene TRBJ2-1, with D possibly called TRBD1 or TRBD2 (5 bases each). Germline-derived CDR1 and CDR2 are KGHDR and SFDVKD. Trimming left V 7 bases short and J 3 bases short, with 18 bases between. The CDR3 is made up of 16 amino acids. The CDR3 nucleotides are TGTGCCACCAGCCCCGGGACCGCCCTGGGCTACAATGAGCAGTTCTTC. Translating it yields CATSPGTALGYNEQFF.

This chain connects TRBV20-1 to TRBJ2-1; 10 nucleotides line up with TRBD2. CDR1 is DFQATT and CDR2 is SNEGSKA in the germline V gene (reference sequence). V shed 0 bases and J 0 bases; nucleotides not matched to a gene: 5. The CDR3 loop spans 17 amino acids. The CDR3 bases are TGCAGTGCTAGAGATAGGCAGCGGGAGGGCTCCTACAATGAGCAGTTCTTC. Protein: CSARDRQREGSYNEQFF.

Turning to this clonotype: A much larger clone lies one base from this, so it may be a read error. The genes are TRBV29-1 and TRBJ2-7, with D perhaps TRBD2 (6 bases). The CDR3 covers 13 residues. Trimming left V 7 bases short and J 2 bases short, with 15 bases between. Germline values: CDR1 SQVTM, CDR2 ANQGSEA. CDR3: CSATTSGAYEQYF. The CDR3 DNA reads TGCAGCGCTACGACTAGTGGGGCCTACGAGCAGTACTTC.

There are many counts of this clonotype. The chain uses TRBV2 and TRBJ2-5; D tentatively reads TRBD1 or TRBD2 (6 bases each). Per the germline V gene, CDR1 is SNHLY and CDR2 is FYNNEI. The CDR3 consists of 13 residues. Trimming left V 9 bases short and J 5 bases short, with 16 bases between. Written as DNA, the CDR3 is TGTGCCAGTACGAGGGGGGAGTGGGAGACCCAGTACTTC. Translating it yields CASTRGEWETQYF.

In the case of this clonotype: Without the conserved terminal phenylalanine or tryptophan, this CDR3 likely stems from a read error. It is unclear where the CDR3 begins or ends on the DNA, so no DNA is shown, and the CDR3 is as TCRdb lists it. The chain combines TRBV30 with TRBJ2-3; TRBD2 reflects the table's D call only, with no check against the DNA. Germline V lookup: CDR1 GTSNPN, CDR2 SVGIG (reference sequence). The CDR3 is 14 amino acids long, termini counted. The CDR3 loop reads CAWSSSRYTDTHYL.

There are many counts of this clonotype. CDR3 DNA sequence: TGCAGTGCTAGCGGTGTTTCCTACAATGAGCAGTTCTTC. Its protein is CSASGVSYNEQFF. The chain employs TRBV20-1 and TRBJ2-1; D is unclear. The CDR3 loop spans 13 amino acids. Between the trimmed V and J ends, which lost 3 bases and 1 base, there was a span of 7 bases. Germline V gene lookup returns CDR1 DFQATT and CDR2 SNEGSKA (reference sequence).

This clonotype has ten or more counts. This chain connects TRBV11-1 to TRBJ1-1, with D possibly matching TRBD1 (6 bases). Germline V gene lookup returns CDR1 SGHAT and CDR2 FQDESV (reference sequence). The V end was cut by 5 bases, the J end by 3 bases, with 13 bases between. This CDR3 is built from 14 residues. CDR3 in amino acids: CASSVRQVDTEAFF. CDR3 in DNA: TGTGCCAGCAGCGTCCGACAGGTTGACACTGAAGCTTTCTTT.

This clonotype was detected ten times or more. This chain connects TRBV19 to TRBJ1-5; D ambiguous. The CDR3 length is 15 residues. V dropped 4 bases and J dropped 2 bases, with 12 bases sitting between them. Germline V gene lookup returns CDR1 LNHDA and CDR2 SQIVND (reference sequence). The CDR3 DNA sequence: TGTGCCAGTAGTACCGACGAGGGTCGCAATCAGCCCCAGCATTTT. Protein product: CASSTDEGRNQPQHF. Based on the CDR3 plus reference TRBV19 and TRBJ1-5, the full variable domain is DGGITQSPKYLFRKEGQNVTLSCEQNLNHDAMYWYRQDPGQGLRLIYYSQIVNDFQKGDIAEGYSVSREKKESFPLTVTSAQKNPTAFYLCASSTDEGRNQPQHFGDGTRLSIL.

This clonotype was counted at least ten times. CDR3 amino acids: CASSLGDRSNQPQHF. The CDR3 bases are TGTGCCAGCAGCTTAGGGGACCGTAGCAATCAGCCCCAGCATTTT. The chain links TRBV11-2 to TRBJ1-5, with D maybe TRBD1 (5 bases). Deletions cut 1 base from V and 0 bases from J, with 7 bases between. The germline V gene has CDR1 SGHAT and CDR2 FQNNGV. The length of the CDR3 is 15 residues. The variable domain in full, completed from reference TRBV11-2 and TRBJ1-5, reads EAGVAQSPRYKIIEKRQSVAFWCNPISGHATLYWYQQILGQGPKLLIQFQNNGVVDDSQLPKDRFSAERLKGVDSTLKIQPAKLEDSAVYLCASSLGDRSNQPQHFGDGTRLSIL.

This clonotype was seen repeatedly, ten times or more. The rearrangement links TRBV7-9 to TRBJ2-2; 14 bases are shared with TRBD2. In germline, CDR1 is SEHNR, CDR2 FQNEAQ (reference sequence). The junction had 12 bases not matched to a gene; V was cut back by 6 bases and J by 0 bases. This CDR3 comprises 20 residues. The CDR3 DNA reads TGTGCCAGCAGGCCAATATCCGGACTAGCGGGGGGCGCGAACACCGGGGAGCTGTTTTTT. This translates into CASRPISGLAGGANTGELFF.

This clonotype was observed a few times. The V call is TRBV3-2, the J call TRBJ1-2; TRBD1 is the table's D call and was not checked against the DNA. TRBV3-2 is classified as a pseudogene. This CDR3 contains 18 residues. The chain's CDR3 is CASSQGGQGRDSNYGYTF. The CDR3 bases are TGTGCCAGCAGCCAAGGAGGACAGGGAAGGGACTCTAACTATGGCTACACCTTC.

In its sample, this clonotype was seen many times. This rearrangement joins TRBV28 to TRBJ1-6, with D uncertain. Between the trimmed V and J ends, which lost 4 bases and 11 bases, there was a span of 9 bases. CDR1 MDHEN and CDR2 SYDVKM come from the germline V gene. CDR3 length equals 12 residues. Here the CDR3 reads CASSSTFPPLHF. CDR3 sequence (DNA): TGTGCCAGCAGTTCCACTTTTCCACCCCTCCACTTT.

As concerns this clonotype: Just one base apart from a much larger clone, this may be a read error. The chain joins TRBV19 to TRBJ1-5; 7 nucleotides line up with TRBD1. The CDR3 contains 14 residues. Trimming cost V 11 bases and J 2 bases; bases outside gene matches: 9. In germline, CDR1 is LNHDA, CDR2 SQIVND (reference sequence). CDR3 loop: CAAGTVNGNQPQHF. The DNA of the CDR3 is TGTGCCGCTGGGACAGTTAATGGCAATCAGCCCCAGCATTTT.

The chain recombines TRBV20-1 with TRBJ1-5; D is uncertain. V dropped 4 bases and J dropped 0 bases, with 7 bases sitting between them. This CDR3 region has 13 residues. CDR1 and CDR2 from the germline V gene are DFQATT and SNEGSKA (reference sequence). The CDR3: CSATVDSNQPQHF. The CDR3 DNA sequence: TGCAGTGCTACCGTTGATAGCAATCAGCCCCAGCATTTT.

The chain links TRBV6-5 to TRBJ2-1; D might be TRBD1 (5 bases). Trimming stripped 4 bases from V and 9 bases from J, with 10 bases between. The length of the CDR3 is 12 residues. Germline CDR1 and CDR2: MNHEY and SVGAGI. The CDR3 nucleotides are TGTGCCAGCAGTTCTGGGGCGAGTGAGCAGTTCTTC. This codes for CASSSGASEQFF.